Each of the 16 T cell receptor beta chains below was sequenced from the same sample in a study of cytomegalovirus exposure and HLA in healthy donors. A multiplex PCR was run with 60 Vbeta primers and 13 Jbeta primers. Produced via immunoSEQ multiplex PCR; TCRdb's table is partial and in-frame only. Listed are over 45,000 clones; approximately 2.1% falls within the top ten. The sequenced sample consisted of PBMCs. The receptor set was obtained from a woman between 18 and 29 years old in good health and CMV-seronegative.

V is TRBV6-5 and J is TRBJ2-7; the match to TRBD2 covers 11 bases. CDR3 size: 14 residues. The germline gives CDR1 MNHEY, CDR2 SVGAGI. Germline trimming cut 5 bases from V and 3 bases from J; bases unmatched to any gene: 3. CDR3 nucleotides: TGTGCCAGCAGTCAACTAGCGGGAGTCTACGAGCAGTACTTC. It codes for CASSQLAGVYEQYF.

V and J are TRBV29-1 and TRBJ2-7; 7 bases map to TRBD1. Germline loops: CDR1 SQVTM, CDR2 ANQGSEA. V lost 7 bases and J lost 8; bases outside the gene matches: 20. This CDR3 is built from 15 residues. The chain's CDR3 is CSAQKGTAPSTKQYF. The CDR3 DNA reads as TGCAGCGCTCAAAAAGGGACAGCCCCTTCTACGAAGCAGTACTTC.

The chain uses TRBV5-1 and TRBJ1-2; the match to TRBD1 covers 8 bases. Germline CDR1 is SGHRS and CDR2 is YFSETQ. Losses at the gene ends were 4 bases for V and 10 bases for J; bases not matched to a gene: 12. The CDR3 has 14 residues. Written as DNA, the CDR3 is TGCGCCAGCAGCCCGAGGGGGACAGGTTCCCCCTACACCTTC. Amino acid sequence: CASSPRGTGSPYTF.

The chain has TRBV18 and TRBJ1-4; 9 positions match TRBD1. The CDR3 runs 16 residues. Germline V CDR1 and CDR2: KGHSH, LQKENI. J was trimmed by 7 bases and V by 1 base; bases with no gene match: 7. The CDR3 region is CASSPRTGGAGEKLFF. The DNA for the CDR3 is TGTGCCAGCTCACCACGAACAGGGGGCGCGGGTGAAAAACTGTTTTTT.

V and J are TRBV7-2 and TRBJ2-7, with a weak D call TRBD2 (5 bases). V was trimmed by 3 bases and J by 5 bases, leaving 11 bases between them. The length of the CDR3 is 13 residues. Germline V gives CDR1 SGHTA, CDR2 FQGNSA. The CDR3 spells CASSFGRRHEQYF. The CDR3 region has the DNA TGTGCCAGCAGCTTCGGGCGGAGGCACGAGCAGTACTTC.

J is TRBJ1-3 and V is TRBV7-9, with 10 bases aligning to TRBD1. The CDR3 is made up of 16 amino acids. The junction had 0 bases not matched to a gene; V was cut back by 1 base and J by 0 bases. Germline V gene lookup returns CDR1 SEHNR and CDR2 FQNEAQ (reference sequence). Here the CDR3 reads CASSLGTGGSGNTIYF. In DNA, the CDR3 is TGTGCCAGCAGCTTAGGGACAGGGGGCTCTGGAAACACCATATATTTT.

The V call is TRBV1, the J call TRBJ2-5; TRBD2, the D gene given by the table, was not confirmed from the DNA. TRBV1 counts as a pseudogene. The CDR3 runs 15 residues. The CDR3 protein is CTSSPLGGTQETQYF. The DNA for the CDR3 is TGCACCAGCAGCCCTCTTGGGGGGACTCAAGAGACCCAGTACTTC.

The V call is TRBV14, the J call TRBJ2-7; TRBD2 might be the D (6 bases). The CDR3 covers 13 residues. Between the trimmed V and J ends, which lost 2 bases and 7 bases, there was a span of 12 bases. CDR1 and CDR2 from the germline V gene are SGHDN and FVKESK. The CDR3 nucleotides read TGTGCCAGCAGCCAACTCGGGACTGGTGAGCAGTACTTC. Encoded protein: CASSQLGTGEQYF.

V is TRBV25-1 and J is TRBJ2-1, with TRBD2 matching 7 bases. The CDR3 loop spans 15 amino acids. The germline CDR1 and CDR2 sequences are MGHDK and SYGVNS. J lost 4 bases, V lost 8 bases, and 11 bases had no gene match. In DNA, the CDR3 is TGTGCCAGCTCCTCAATGGGCGGGAGTTACAATGAGCAGTTCTTC. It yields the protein CASSSMGGSYNEQFF.

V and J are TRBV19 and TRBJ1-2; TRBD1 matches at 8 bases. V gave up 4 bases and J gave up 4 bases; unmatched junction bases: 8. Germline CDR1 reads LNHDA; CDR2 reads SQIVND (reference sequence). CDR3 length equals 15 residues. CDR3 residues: CASSTGQGSIYGYTF. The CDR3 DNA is TGTGCCAGTAGTACAGGACAGGGATCAATCTATGGCTACACCTTC.

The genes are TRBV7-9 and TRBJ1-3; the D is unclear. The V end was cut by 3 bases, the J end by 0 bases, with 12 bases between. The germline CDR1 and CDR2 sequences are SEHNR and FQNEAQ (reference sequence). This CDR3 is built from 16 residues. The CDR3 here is CASSFPRGSSGNTIYF. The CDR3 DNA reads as TGTGCCAGCAGCTTCCCGCGCGGTAGCTCTGGAAACACCATATATTTT.

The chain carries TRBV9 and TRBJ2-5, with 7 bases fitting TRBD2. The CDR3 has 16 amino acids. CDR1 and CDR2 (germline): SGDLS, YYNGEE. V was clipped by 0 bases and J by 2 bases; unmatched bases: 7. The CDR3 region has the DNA TGTGCCAGCAGCGTAGGAGCGGGGTCCTTTCAAGAGACCCAGTACTTC. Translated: CASSVGAGSFQETQYF.

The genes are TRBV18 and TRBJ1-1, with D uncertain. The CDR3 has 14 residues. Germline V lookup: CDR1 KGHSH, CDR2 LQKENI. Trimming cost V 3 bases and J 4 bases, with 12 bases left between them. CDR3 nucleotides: TGTGCCAGCTCACCCCCTACTACGAGCACTGAAGCTTTCTTT. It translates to CASSPPTTSTEAFF.

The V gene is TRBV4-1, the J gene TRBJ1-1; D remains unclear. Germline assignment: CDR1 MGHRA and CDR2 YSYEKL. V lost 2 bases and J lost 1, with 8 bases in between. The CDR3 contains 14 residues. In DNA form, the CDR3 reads TGCGCCAGCAGCCAACTAGAGGGGAACACTGAAGCTTTCTTT. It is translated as CASSQLEGNTEAFF.

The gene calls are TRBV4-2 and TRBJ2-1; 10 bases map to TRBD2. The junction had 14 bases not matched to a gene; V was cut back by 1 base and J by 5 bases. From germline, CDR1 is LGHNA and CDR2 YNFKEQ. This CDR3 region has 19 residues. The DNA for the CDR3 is TGTGCCAGCAGCCAAGTCTTAGCAATTTCCGGGACTAGCGACAATGAGCAGTTCTTC. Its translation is CASSQVLAISGTSDNEQFF.

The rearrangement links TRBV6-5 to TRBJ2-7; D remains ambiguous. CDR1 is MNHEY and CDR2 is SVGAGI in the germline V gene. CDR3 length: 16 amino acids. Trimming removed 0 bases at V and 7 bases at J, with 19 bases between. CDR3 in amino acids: CASSYSPDPAEREQYF. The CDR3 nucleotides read TGTGCCAGCAGTTACTCTCCGGATCCCGCGGAAAGGGAGCAGTACTTC.